The next 25 T cell receptor beta chains were all read from a single sample in a study of cytomegalovirus exposure and HLA in healthy donors. Primers included in the PCR were 60 Vbeta and 13 Jbeta primers. Only in-frame clones appear in the TCRdb table, and some are missing; sequencing was by immunoSEQ multiplex PCR. The sample has about 95,000 clones, about two thirds seen once; the top ten hold approximately 16%. The sample was PBMCs. Source of these receptors: a woman between 50 and 59 years old in good health and CMV-seropositive.

CDR3 residues: CAWKEGNTGELFF. The CDR3 nucleotides read TGTGCCTGGAAAGAGGGAAACACCGGGGAGCTGTTTTTT. This chain joins TRBV30 and TRBJ2-2; the D gene is possibly TRBD2 (5 bases). This CDR3 spans 13 amino acids. Per germline, CDR1 GTSNPN and CDR2 SVGIG (reference sequence). Trimming took 4 bases from V and 2 from J, leaving 8 bases between them.

The gene calls are TRBV29-1 and TRBJ1-1; no reliable D call. This CDR3 is built from 11 residues. CDR1 and CDR2 from the germline V gene are SQVTM and ANQGSEA. V gave up 5 bases and J gave up 4 bases, with 8 bases separating them. Here the CDR3 reads CSVREVTEAFF. DNA of the CDR3: TGCAGCGTTAGGGAGGTCACTGAAGCTTTCTTT.

The chain recombines TRBV6-1 with TRBJ1-3, with unresolved D. The CDR3 contains 14 residues. Trimming took off 5 bases at V and 2 bases at J, with 10 bases between the two ends. Per the germline V gene, CDR1 is MNHNS and CDR2 is SASEGT. CDR3 protein: CASSPRQAGNTIYF. Here the CDR3 DNA reads TGTGCCAGCAGTCCCAGACAAGCTGGAAACACCATATATTTT.

The V call is TRBV13, the J call TRBJ2-7; TRBD1 is a possible D gene (6 bases). The CDR3 loop spans 17 amino acids. Trimming left V 7 bases short and J 2 bases short, with 24 bases between. CDR1 is PRHDT and CDR2 is FYEKMQ in the germline V gene (reference sequence). CDR3 sequence reads: CASKTGQMGTFPYEQYF. The CDR3 DNA reads as TGTGCCAGCAAAACGGGACAAATGGGTACTTTTCCCTACGAGCAGTACTTC.

The chain is built from TRBV28 and TRBJ1-2, with D uncertain. Germline CDR1 MDHEN, CDR2 SYDVKM. Trimming took off 3 bases at V and 0 bases at J, with 11 bases between the two ends. The CDR3 is made up of 15 amino acids. The CDR3 DNA follows: TGTGCCAGCAGTTTTGCCTCGAGGCCTAACTATGGCTACACCTTC. As protein: CASSFASRPNYGYTF.

This chain links TRBV2 with TRBJ2-2; TRBD1 matches 9 bases. CDR1 SNHLY and CDR2 FYNNEI come from the germline V gene. This CDR3 spans 15 amino acids. V gave up 4 bases and J gave up 3 bases; unmatched junction bases: 3. The CDR3 DNA reads TGTGCCAGCAGTGGGGACAGGGCAGACACCGGGGAGCTGTTTTTT. Protein: CASSGDRADTGELFF.

The chain recombines TRBV10-3 with TRBJ2-1; 9 bases agree with TRBD2. V trimming: 8 bases; J trimming: 8 bases; junction bases outside the gene matches: 10. Germline CDR1 and CDR2: ENHRY and SYGVKD. The CDR3 sequence is 14 residues long. CDR3 sequence (DNA): TGTGCCATCTCCGGGTCTAGCGGGATAGATGAGCAGTTCTTC. Residues: CAISGSSGIDEQFF.

The chain uses TRBV14 and TRBJ2-1; TRBD2 aligns across 7 bases. This CDR3 is 16 amino acids long. J lost 10 bases, V lost 2 bases, and 14 bases had no gene match. Germline V gene sequence: CDR1 SGHDN, CDR2 FVKESK. The CDR3 is CASSQTGREWLGEQFF. Here the CDR3 DNA reads TGTGCCAGCAGCCAAACGGGGCGGGAGTGGCTGGGGGAGCAGTTCTTC.

For the CDR3, the DNA is TGTGCCAGCAGTGCCACCCGGGGAGCAGGGGGCAATGAGCAGTTCTTC. Protein: CASSATRGAGGNEQFF. The chain joins TRBV6-1 to TRBJ2-1, with 7 bases lining up with TRBD1. Per the germline V gene, CDR1 is MNHNS and CDR2 is SASEGT. The junction had 12 bases not matched to a gene; V was cut back by 4 bases and J by 6 bases. The CDR3 covers 16 residues.

This clone has a single count. The rearrangement links TRBV6-6 to TRBJ2-7; the D is unclear. Trimming stripped 5 bases from V and 0 bases from J, with 11 bases between. Germline V gives CDR1 MNHNY, CDR2 SVGAGI (reference sequence). This CDR3 is 14 amino acids long. CDR3 nucleotide sequence: TGTGCCAGCAGTCCCCCCCACAGCTCCTACGAGCAGTACTTC. This encodes CASSPPHSSYEQYF.

This sequence joins TRBV5-6 and TRBJ2-7; the match to TRBD2 covers 7 bases. Trimming took 3 bases from V and 5 from J; bases not matched to a gene: 5. CDR1 is SGHDT, CDR2 YYEEEE, per germline. The CDR3 contains 13 residues. In nucleotides, the CDR3 is TGTGCCAGCAGCTGGGGGGGTCGAAACGAGCAGTACTTC. It is translated as CASSWGGRNEQYF.

The rearrangement links TRBV27 to TRBJ1-5, with D maybe TRBD1 (6 bases). V dropped 10 bases and J dropped 4 bases, with 11 bases sitting between them. From germline, CDR1 is MNHEY and CDR2 SMNVEV (reference sequence). This CDR3 is built from 12 residues. DNA of the CDR3: TGTGCCACCAAGGGGGTTAATCAGCCCCAGCATTTT. Translation gives CATKGVNQPQHF.

CDR3: CASKVGLAGYEQFF. The CDR3 DNA follows: TGTGCCAGCAAGGTCGGACTAGCGGGTTATGAGCAGTTCTTC. The chain uses TRBV6-5 and TRBJ2-1; 11 bases match TRBD2. CDR3 size: 14 residues. CDR1 MNHEY and CDR2 SVGAGI come from the germline V gene. The V gene end was trimmed by 7 bases and the J gene end by 8 bases; junction bases not matched to a gene: 7.

The chain couples TRBV19 to TRBJ2-3, with 8 bases that match TRBD1. Germline V gene lookup returns CDR1 LNHDA and CDR2 SQIVND (reference sequence). The CDR3 contains 14 residues. The J segment lost 10 bases and the V segment lost 4 bases, leaving 10 bases of the junction unmatched. The CDR3 sequence is CASSKPGQVSSQYF. CDR3 bases: TGTGCCAGTAGTAAGCCGGGACAGGTTTCCTCGCAGTATTTT.

The chain uses TRBV6-5 and TRBJ2-1; possibly TRBD2 for D (5 bases). V was clipped by 1 base and J by 5 bases, with 6 bases between them. Germline V gene data show CDR1 as MNHEY and CDR2 as SVGAGI. This CDR3 comprises 13 residues. This CDR3 is CASSYYGDNEQFF. The CDR3 DNA reads as TGTGCCAGCAGTTACTACGGGGACAATGAGCAGTTCTTC.

V gene TRBV9 combines with J gene TRBJ2-7, with D possibly matching TRBD2 (7 bases). Germline V gives CDR1 SGDLS, CDR2 YYNGEE. CDR3 length equals 16 residues. With 0 bases removed from V and 7 bases from J, the gap between germline ends came to 20 bases. CDR3 in amino acids: CASSVEGGGRAVEQYF. CDR3 nucleotide sequence: TGTGCCAGCAGCGTAGAAGGGGGGGGCAGAGCCGTAGAGCAGTACTTC.

The rearrangement joins TRBV10-2 to TRBJ2-6, with TRBD2 matching over 9 bases. Trimming removed 3 bases from V and 0 bases from J; junction bases left unmatched: 3. Germline V gene lookup returns CDR1 WSHSY and CDR2 SAAADI. The CDR3 runs 17 residues. The CDR3, as DNA: TGCGCCAGCAGTGATGGTAGCGGGAGCTCTGGGGCCAACGTCCTGACTTTC. Translated: CASSDGSGSSGANVLTF.

The table lists this clone with a count of one. This rearrangement joins TRBV2 to TRBJ2-5, with 7 positions matching TRBD1. The CDR3 length is 13 residues. V was clipped by 5 bases and J by 3 bases; unmatched bases: 3. Germline V gene lookup returns CDR1 SNHLY and CDR2 FYNNEI. Here the CDR3 reads CASSWQGEETQYF. In DNA, the CDR3 is TGTGCCAGCAGTTGGCAGGGGGAAGAGACCCAGTACTTC.

The chain carries TRBV5-1 and TRBJ2-3; 9 nucleotides agree with TRBD1. Germline CDR1 reads SGHRS; CDR2 reads YFSETQ. This CDR3 is built from 16 residues. The V and J ends lost 7 bases and 5 bases, in that order; junction bases with no gene match: 14. The CDR3 nucleotides are TGCGCCAGCCGAAGGACAGGGGCCGAGACCCAAGATACGCAGTATTTT. It codes for CASRRTGAETQDTQYF.

J is TRBJ2-2 and V is TRBV19; D gene uncertain. This CDR3 has 12 residues. Trimming took off 5 bases at V and 4 bases at J, with 5 bases between the two ends. The germline V gene has CDR1 LNHDA and CDR2 SQIVND (reference sequence). CDR3 sequence (DNA): TGTGCCAGTAGTTATAGCACCGGGGAGCTGTTTTTT. Translated, it gives CASSYSTGELFF. Supplemented by reference TRBV19 and TRBJ2-2, the full variable domain reads DGGITQSPKYLFRKEGQNVTLSCEQNLNHDAMYWYRQDPGQGLRLIYYSQIVNDFQKGDIAEGYSVSREKKESFPLTVTSAQKNPTAFYLCASSYSTGELFFGEGSRLTVL.

This sequence joins TRBV11-2 and TRBJ2-7; D ambiguous. CDR1 and CDR2 from the germline V gene are SGHAT and FQNNGV. The CDR3 length is 12 residues. The V gene lost 5 bases and the J gene lost 4 bases, with 9 bases spanning the gap. Here the CDR3 DNA reads TGTGCCAGCAGCCCTCTCGGGTACGAGCAGTACTTC. Its translation: CASSPLGYEQYF.

J is TRBJ2-5 and V is TRBV13; TRBD2 matches 9 bases. CDR1 is PRHDT, CDR2 FYEKMQ, per germline (reference sequence). CDR3 size: 17 residues. V gave up 5 bases and J gave up 5 bases; unmatched junction bases: 15. The CDR3 nucleotides read TGTGCCAGCAGCCCCCACATAGCGGGAGACCTGGGGGAGACCCAGTACTTC. It specifies CASSPHIAGDLGETQYF.

The chain is built from TRBV20-1 and TRBJ2-7; D is possibly TRBD1 (6 bases). The CDR3 length is 11 residues. Germline values: CDR1 DFQATT, CDR2 SNEGSKA (reference sequence). Trimming removed 7 bases at V and 5 bases at J, with 12 bases between. The CDR3 region has the DNA TGCAGTGGCGCAGGGGCCCACGAGCAGTACTTC. This gives the protein CSGAGAHEQYF.

The genes are TRBV10-2 and TRBJ2-1; D possibly corresponds to TRBD2 (5 bases). The CDR3 totals 16 residues. The V end was cut by 3 bases, the J end by 0 bases, with 12 bases between. CDR1 WSHSY and CDR2 SAAADI come from the germline V gene. CDR3 in amino acids: CASSEGSDYSYNEQFF. Written as DNA, the CDR3 is TGCGCCAGCAGTGAAGGGTCCGACTACTCCTACAATGAGCAGTTCTTC.

The rearrangement uses TRBV5-1 and TRBJ1-2, with 9 bases lining up with TRBD1. In germline, CDR1 is SGHRS, CDR2 YFSETQ. The CDR3 is 15 amino acids. The V and J ends lost 3 bases and 2 bases, in that order; junction bases with no gene match: 5. The CDR3 DNA reads as TGCGCCAGCAGCTGGGGGACAGGGACAAACTATGGCTACACCTTC. This encodes CASSWGTGTNYGYTF.